This section outlines one T cell receptor (beta chain) sequence together with its context. Its antigen is undetermined. This CDR3 has 17 residues. V dropped 0 bases and J dropped 0 bases, with 13 bases sitting between them. Germline V gives CDR1 SGHAT, CDR2 FQNNGV. This specimen comes from a study of shared clonotypes between healthy human individuals. In the study overall: Every donor yielded three CD4 naive, three CD4 memory, two CD8 naive and one CD8 memory plate.

TCRdb's copy holds only in-frame clones and misses some; the assay was immunoSEQ multiplex PCR. Among some 2,400,000 clones listed, 90% to 96% were seen once. Points from the study as a whole: Estimated clonotype richness was generally higher in naive than memory subsets.

This TCR came from a man aged 18 to 29 in good health. Sequencing input: naive CD4+ T cells sorted from blood. The subset here: CD45RA+ positively selected. The chain joins TRBV11-2 to TRBJ2-3; no clear D gene. CDR3 residues: CASSLEMSPASTDTQYF. The DNA for the CDR3 is TGTGCCAGCAGCTTAGAGATGAGCCCAGCTAGCACAGATACGCAGTATTTT.